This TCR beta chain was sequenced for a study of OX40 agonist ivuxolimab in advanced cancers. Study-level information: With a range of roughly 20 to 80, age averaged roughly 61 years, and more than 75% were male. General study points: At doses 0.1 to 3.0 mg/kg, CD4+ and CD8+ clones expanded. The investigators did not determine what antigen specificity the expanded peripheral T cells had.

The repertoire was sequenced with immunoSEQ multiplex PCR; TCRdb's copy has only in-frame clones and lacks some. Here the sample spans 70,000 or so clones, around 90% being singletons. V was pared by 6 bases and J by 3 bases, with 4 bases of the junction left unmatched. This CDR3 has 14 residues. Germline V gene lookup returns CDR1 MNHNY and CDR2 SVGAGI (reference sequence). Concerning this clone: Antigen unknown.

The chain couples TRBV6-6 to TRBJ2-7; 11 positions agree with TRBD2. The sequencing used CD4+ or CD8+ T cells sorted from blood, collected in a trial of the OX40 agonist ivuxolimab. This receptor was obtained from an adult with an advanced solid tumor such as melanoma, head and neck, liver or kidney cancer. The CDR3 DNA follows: TGTGCCAGCAGCCTAGGGACTAGCGGCTACGAGCAGTACTTC. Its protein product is CASSLGTSGYEQYF.